This TCR beta chain emerged from a study of healthy donors' naive CD4 and CD8 T cells. Overall study: TCR alpha primers covered all functional IMGT alpha gene variants.

General observations from the study: Most V and J genes were reportedly biased between naive CD4+ and CD8+ cells.

The CDR3 runs 16 residues. Germline V gives CDR1 MNHEY, CDR2 SVGAGI. V was clipped by 6 bases and J by 4 bases; unmatched bases: 12. With regard to this clonotype: Its specificity is not known.

Starting from approximately 500 ng of total RNA, TCR libraries were made with linear amplification. One entry per CDR3 protein, called by TCRdb with MiXCR from the reads. The table has about 180,000 distinct CDR3 sequences, around 80% seen once; the top ten hold about 2.3%. Sequences were obtained from naive CD4+ and CD8+ T cells sorted from blood, pooled from several donors. The V call is TRBV6-5, the J call TRBJ2-3, with 8 bases matching TRBD1. This TCR derives from a pool of human donors in good health; the sample pools cells from several healthy donors. CDR3 nucleotide sequence: TGTGCCAGCAGCGAATGGACAGGGAAAGAAGCAGATACGCAGTATTTT. Its protein product is CASSEWTGKEADTQYF.